The 3 T cell receptor delta chains given below trace back to one sample, sequenced in a study of γδ T cells in repeated Plasmodium falciparum infection. TCRdb reprocessed the multiplex PCR reads using CATT. Among 93,000 or so delta-chain clones listed, roughly 0.98% were seen once. Flow sorting of PBMC yielded separate Vgamma9/Vdelta2+ and Vdelta2-negative gammadelta T cell populations for bulk repertoire analysis. Input material: gamma-delta T cells from blood. All receptors come from a pool of human donors (malaria-infected and uninfected, not separated).

The sample holds a few counts of this clone. A read error likely explains this, since a far larger clone differs by one base. The sample contains more than one DNA sequence encoding this CDR3. This chain links TRDV1 with TRDJ1; 7 bases fit TRDD3. CDR1 and CDR2 (germline): TSWWSYY, QGS. The CDR3 sequence is 22 residues long. This chain's CDR3 is CALGEQSRWLGSYWGLPDKLIF. The CDR3 nucleotides are TGCGCTCTTGGGGAACAAAGTCGATGGTTGGGTTCATACTGGGGATTACCCGATAAACTCATCTTT.

About this clone: TCRdb assigns this DNA the protein of a much larger clone, which departs from its translation at residue 22; this likely reflects a read error, and the protein shown comes from translating the DNA. The chain employs TRDV1 and TRDJ2, with TRDD3 identical over 11 bases. TCRdb does not report a J gene; here it was assigned by matching the DNA to germline references. Germline lookup yields CDR1 TSWWSYY and CDR2 QGS. CDR3 length: 25 residues. The CDR3: CALGEDPTLVLGDISRGALTAKLFF. Here the CDR3 DNA reads TGTGCTCTTGGGGAAGATCCTACGCTCGTACTGGGGGATATTTCACGTGGGGCTTTGACAGCAAAACTCTTCTTT.

Concerning this clone: This likely reflects a read error, since a far larger clone is one base away. The sample carries other DNA sequences with the same CDR3. The DNA for the CDR3 is TGTGCCTGTGACACCGGTCTGGGGGATTCTCAATTTTACACTGATAAACTCATCTTT. This gives the protein CACDTGLGDSQFYTDKLIF. The chain recombines TRDV2 with TRDJ1, with TRDD3 matching over 9 bases. TCRdb records no J gene; here it was assigned by comparing the DNA to germline. Per germline, CDR1 GEAIGNYY and CDR2 EKD. CDR3 length equals 19 residues.